This TCR beta chain stems from a study of T-cell memory formation after mild COVID-19. Whole-study context: Largely donor-specific sequence clusters came from a couple of donors.

Of note for this clonotype: Its antigen remains unidentified.

Whole-study results and caveats: Nothing showed for sure that second-wave clones peaking on day 37 were SARS-CoV-2 specific. Some clones that responded turned up in pre-infection memory, which suggests that cross-reactive memory joined in. Day 15 to 85 contracting clones showed balanced CD4/CD8; later expanders leaned CD4+.

Each CDR3 protein gets one entry after TCRdb re-called the 5' RACE reads with MiXCR. Here the sample spans a few hundred thousand distinct CDR3 sequences, roughly 21% being singletons. The origin of this receptor is a man aged 18 to 30 who had mild COVID-19 (a few samples of this study predate the infection). Cell type and time point are not known. The sequencing input was PBMCs or a T cell subset sorted from them (not recorded which).

CDR3 amino acids: CASRFYRGQRTDTQYF. The CDR3 nucleotides read TGTGCCAGCAGATTCTACAGGGGCCAACGCACAGATACGCAGTATTTT. The chain joins TRBV2 to TRBJ2-3; 7 bases agree with TRBD1. Germline CDR1 is SNHLY and CDR2 is FYNNEI. The CDR3 consists of 16 residues. V lost 6 bases and J lost 1; bases outside the gene matches: 10.